This T cell receptor beta chain was captured by sequencing in a study of CD8 T cells in ankylosing spondylitis. On this clonotype itself: Its target is not known.

This CDR3 region has 15 residues. CDR1 and CDR2 (germline): SGHRS, YFSETQ. V lost 0 bases and J 2 bases, leaving 12 bases between the germline ends. Whole-study results and caveats: Characteristic, it appeared, of ankylosing spondylitis blood was a TCR beta motif of eight highly homologous variants. Disease-linked clones reportedly concentrated significantly in matched ankylosing spondylitis synovial fluid.

TCRdb reprocessed the 5' RACE reads via MiXCR and lists one record per CDR3 protein. The table lists 750,000 to 850,000 distinct CDR3 sequences, approximately 12% of them singletons, with 0.51% in the top ten. The specimen was blood, either unsorted or a sorted T cell fraction (not recorded which). The receptor's source is a male donor with ankylosing spondylitis. The chain is built from TRBV5-1 and TRBJ2-7; D may be TRBD1 (6 bases). This CDR3 reads CASSLGDTLTYEQYF. In DNA form, the CDR3 reads TGCGCCAGCAGCTTGGGGGACACCCTAACCTACGAGCAGTACTTC. Using reference TRBV5-1 and TRBJ2-7 for the parts outside the CDR3, the full variable domain is KAGVTQTPRYLIKTRGQQVTLSCSPISGHRSVSWYQQTPGQGLQFLFEYFSETQRNKGNFPGRFSGRQFSNSRSEMNVSTLELGDSALYLCASSLGDTLTYEQYFGPGTRLTVT.